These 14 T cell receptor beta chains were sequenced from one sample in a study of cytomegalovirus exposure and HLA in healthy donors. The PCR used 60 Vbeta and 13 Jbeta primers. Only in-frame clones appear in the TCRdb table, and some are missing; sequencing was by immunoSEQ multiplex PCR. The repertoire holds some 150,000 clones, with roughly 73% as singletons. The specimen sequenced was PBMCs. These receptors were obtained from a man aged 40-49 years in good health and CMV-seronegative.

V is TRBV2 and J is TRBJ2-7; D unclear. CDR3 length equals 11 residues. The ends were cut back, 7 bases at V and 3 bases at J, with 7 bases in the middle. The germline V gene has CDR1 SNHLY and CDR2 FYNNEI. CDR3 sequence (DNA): TGTGCCAGCACCCCTAACTACGAGCAGTACTTC. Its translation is CASTPNYEQYF.

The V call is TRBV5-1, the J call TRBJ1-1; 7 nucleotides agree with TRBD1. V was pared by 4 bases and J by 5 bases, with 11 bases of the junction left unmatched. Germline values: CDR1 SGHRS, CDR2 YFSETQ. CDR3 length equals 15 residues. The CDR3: CASSIPPGGSTEAFF. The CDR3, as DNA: TGCGCCAGCAGCATACCCCCAGGGGGATCTACTGAAGCTTTCTTT.

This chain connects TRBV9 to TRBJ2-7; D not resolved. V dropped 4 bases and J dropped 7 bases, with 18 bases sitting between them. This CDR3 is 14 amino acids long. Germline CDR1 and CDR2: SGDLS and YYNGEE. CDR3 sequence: CASSPLPLSGEQYF. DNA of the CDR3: TGTGCCAGCAGCCCTTTACCCCTGTCCGGTGAGCAGTACTTC.

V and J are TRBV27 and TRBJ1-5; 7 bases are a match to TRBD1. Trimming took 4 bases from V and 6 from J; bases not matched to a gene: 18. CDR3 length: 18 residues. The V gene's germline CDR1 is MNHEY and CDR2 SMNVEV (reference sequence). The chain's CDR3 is CASSSSLDRPWRGQPQHF. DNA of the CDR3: TGTGCCAGCAGTTCCTCTTTGGACAGGCCGTGGAGGGGTCAGCCCCAGCATTTT.

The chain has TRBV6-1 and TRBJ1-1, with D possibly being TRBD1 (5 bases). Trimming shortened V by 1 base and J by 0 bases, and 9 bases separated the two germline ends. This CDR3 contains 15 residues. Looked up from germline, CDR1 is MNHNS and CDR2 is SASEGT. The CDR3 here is CASSEDGALNTEAFF. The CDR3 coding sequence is TGTGCCAGCAGTGAAGATGGGGCCTTGAACACTGAAGCTTTCTTT.

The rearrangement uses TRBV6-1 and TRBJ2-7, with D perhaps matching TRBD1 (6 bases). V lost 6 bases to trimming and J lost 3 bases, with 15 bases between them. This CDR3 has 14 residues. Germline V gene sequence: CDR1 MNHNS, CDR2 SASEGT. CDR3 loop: CASREFGQYYEQYF. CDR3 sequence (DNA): TGTGCCAGCAGGGAATTCGGACAGTACTACGAGCAGTACTTC.

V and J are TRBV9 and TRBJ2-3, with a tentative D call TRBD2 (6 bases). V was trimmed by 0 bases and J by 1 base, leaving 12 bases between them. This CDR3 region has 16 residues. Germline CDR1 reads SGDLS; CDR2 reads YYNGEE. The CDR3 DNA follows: TGTGCCAGCAGCGTAGTACCGGGGGTGGGCACAGATACGCAGTATTTT. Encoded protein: CASSVVPGVGTDTQYF.

CDR3 protein: CSVVGVGRGSYEQYF. The CDR3 nucleotides are TGCAGCGTTGTAGGGGTGGGGCGGGGGTCCTACGAGCAGTACTTC. J is TRBJ2-7 and V is TRBV29-1; 7 nucleotides match TRBD2. Germline CDR1 SQVTM, CDR2 ANQGSEA. CDR3 length: 15 amino acids. With V trimmed by 4 bases and J by 1 base, 10 bases remained unmatched.

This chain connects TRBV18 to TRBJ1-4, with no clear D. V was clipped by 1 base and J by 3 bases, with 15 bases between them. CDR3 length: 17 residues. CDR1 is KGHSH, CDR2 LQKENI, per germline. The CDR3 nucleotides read TGTGCCAGCTCACCACTTGGCAGATCTGCAGCTAATGAAAAACTGTTTTTT. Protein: CASSPLGRSAANEKLFF.

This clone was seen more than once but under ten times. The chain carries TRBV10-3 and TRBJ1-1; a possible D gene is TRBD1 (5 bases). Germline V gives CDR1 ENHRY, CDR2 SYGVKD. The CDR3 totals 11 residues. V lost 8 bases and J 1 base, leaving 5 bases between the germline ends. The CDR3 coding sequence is TGTGCCATCGGGGCGAACACTGAAGCTTTCTTT. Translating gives CAIGANTEAFF.

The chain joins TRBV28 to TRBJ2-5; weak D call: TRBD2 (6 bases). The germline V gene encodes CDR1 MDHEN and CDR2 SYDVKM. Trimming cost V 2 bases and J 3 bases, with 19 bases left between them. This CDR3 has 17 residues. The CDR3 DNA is TGTGCCAGCAGTTTAGGGGTCCAGGGACTCCCTAAAGAGACCCAGTACTTC. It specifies CASSLGVQGLPKETQYF.

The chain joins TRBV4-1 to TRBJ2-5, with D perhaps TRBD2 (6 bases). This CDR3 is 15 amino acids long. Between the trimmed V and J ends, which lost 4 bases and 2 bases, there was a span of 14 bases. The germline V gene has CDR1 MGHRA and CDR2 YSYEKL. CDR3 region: CASSLGTLRQETQYF. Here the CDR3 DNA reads TGCGCCAGCAGCCTTGGGACTCTACGACAAGAGACCCAGTACTTC.

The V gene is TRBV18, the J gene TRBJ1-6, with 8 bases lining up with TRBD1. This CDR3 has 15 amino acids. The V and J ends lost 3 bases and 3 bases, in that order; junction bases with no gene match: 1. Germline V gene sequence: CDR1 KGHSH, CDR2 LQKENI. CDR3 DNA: TGTGCCAGCTCACCGGGACAGGTCTATAATTCACCCCTCCACTTT. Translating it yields CASSPGQVYNSPLHF.

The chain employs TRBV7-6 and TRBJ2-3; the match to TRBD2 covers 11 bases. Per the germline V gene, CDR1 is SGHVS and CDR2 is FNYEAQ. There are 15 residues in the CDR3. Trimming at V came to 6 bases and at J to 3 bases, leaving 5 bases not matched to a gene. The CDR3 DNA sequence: TGTGCCAGCAGTCCTCGGACTAGCGGGACAGATACGCAGTATTTT. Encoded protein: CASSPRTSGTDTQYF.